A selection of T cell receptor beta chains follows, all from one sample in a study of T-cell reconstitution after alpha-beta-depleted transplantation in children. TCRdb processed the PCR reads anew with MiXCR; each CDR3 protein has one entry. This table holds roughly 100,000 distinct CDR3 sequences, approximately 6% found once. The specimen was PBMCs, mostly from graft donor cells, collected 60 days after TCRalphabeta/CD19-depleted stem cell transplant. The source of these receptors is a female patient aged 2 to 10 who had a stem cell transplant for Fanconi anemia, so the T cells may come from the graft donor. CDR3s include the opening cysteine and the closing phenylalanine or tryptophan. A D gene is named only where the DNA matches it firmly. Part of the rows lack a size; the others show once, few, many or a class for expanded clones.

j_gene,d_gene,abundance,v_gene,CDR3aa,CDR3nt
TRBJ2-2,NA,many,TRBV7-2,CASSLVRDGGELFF,TGTGCCAGCAGCTTAGTAAGGGACGGCGGGGAGCTGTTTTTT
TRBJ2-5,TRBD2,NA,TRBV20-1,CSARGDPAGQETQYF,TGCAGTGCTAGGGGGGACCCAGCGGGACAAGAGACCCAGTACTTC
TRBJ2-3,NA,many,TRBV12-3/TRBV12-4,CASSLRTPSTDTQYF,TGTGCCAGCAGCCTGAGGACACCTAGCACAGATACGCAGTATTTT
TRBJ2-1,NA,many,TRBV29-1,CSVCQTERNEQFF,TGCAGCGTTTGTCAAACAGAAAGGAATGAGCAGTTCTTC
TRBJ1-3,NA,NA,TRBV6-5,CASSYLPRRVAGNTIYF,TGTGCCAGCAGTTACCTACCGAGGAGGGTCGCTGGAAACACCATATATTTT
TRBJ2-1,TRBD2,NA,TRBV5-6,CASSLLAGGDSYNEQFF,TGTGCCAGCAGTCTTTTAGCGGGAGGGGACTCCTACAATGAGCAGTTCTTC
TRBJ2-5,NA,many,TRBV5-1,CASSLEVDQETQYF,TGCGCCAGCAGCTTGGAGGTAGACCAAGAGACCCAGTACTTC
TRBJ2-3,NA,NA,TRBV3-1,CATSPFWQSTDTQYF,TGTGCCACCAGCCCTTTTTGGCAAAGCACAGATACGCAGTATTTT
TRBJ1-5,NA,many,TRBV11-2,CASSLENSNQPQHF,TGTGCCAGCAGCTTAGAAAATAGCAATCAGCCCCAGCATTTT
TRBJ1-2,NA,many,TRBV5-1,CASSLEGSGYTF,TGCGCCAGCAGCTTGGAAGGGTCTGGCTACACCTTC
TRBJ2-5,TRBD2,many,TRBV4-2,CASSQRGLAGIQETQYF,TGTGCCAGCAGCCAACGAGGACTAGCGGGAATCCAAGAGACCCAGTACTTC
TRBJ2-7,TRBD1,NA,TRBV9,CASSVAGGKTHEQYF,TGTGCCAGCAGCGTAGCAGGGGGCAAAACCCACGAGCAGTACTTC
TRBJ2-7,TRBD2,many,TRBV12-3/TRBV12-4,CASSLGGLAGSRYF,TGTGCCAGCAGTTTAGGGGGATTAGCGGGGTCCAGGTACTTC
TRBJ1-6,TRBD1,many,TRBV5-1,CASSLGRQGANSPLHF,TGCGCCAGCAGCTTGGGCCGGCAGGGGGCAAATTCACCCCTCCACTTT
TRBJ2-7,TRBD1,many,TRBV6-1,CASSGPTGTPYEQYF,TGTGCCAGCAGTGGACCGACAGGGACCCCCTACGAGCAGTACTTC
TRBJ2-7,TRBD1,few,TRBV7-9,CASSWGTGPYEQYF,TGTGCCAGCAGCTGGGGGACAGGGCCCTACGAGCAGTACTTC
TRBJ2-3,NA,many,TRBV6-2/TRBV6-3,CASSLPGARTDTQYF,TGTGCCAGCAGTTTGCCGGGGGCGAGGACAGATACGCAGTATTTT
TRBJ1-1,NA,many,TRBV7-3,CASRSAVGGEAFF,TGTGCCAGCAGATCAGCGGTGGGGGGCGAAGCTTTCTTT
TRBJ1-5,TRBD1,many,TRBV2,CASSGQGGNQPQHF,TGTGCCAGCAGTGGACAGGGAGGCAATCAGCCCCAGCATTTT
TRBJ2-2,TRBD1,many,TRBV5-1,CASNPLGQSTGELFF,TGCGCCAGCAACCCTTTGGGACAGAGCACCGGGGAGCTGTTTTTT
TRBJ2-7,NA,many,TRBV7-6,CASTPGRTYEQYF,TGTGCCAGCACCCCCGGACGGACCTACGAGCAGTACTTC
TRBJ2-1,NA,many,TRBV30,CAWSHHSYSYNEQFF,TGTGCCTGGAGTCACCACTCCTACTCCTACAATGAGCAGTTCTTC
TRBJ1-5,TRBD1,many,TRBV20-1,CSGSRAQGAFNQPQHF,TGCAGTGGTAGCCGGGCGCAGGGGGCTTTCAATCAGCCCCAGCATTTT
TRBJ2-7,TRBD2,many,TRBV12-3/TRBV12-4,CASSFGLAAGEQYF,TGTGCCAGCAGTTTCGGGCTAGCGGCGGGGGAGCAGTACTTC
TRBJ2-7,NA,NA,TRBV20-1,CSGLDGYEQYF,TGCAGTGGCCTGGACGGGTACGAGCAGTACTTC
TRBJ2-3,TRBD2,few,TRBV5-1,CASSLGTSVTDTQYF,TGCGCCAGCAGCCTCGGGACTAGCGTCACAGATACGCAGTATTTT
TRBJ2-2,NA,many,TRBV4-1,CASSQVQANTGELFF,TGCGCCAGCAGCCAAGTACAGGCGAACACCGGGGAGCTGTTTTTT
TRBJ1-2,NA,NA,TRBV20-1,CSAPGRAYGYTF,TGCAGTGCTCCCGGGCGCGCCTATGGCTACACCTTC
TRBJ1-1,TRBD1,NA,TRBV18,CASSLPGGSGEAFF,TGTGCCAGCTCACTCCCAGGGGGTTCGGGGGAAGCTTTCTTT
TRBJ2-1,NA,few,TRBV7-9,CASSSSTSYNEQFF,TGTGCCAGCAGCTCGAGTACCTCCTACAATGAGCAGTTCTTC
TRBJ2-2,NA,many,TRBV11-3,CASSSPTGELFF,TGTGCCAGCAGCTCCCCTACCGGGGAGCTGTTTTTT
TRBJ1-1,NA,few,TRBV20-1,CSARVAGTNTEAFF,TGCAGTGCTAGAGTGGCAGGGACAAACACTGAAGCTTTCTTT
TRBJ2-7,TRBD1,few,TRBV18,CASSPWDSSYEQYF,TGTGCCAGCTCACCTTGGGACAGCTCCTACGAGCAGTACTTC
TRBJ2-1,TRBD2,NA,TRBV20-1,CSAGRPGLAYNEQFF,TGCAGTGCTGGTCGACCGGGACTAGCGTACAATGAGCAGTTCTTC
TRBJ1-3,NA,many,TRBV7-9,CASSFGGSGNTIYF,TGTGCCAGCAGCTTTGGGGGCTCTGGAAACACCATATATTTT
TRBJ2-1,NA,few,TRBV20-1,CSARASESGEQFF,TGCAGTGCTAGAGCGTCTGAATCCGGAGAGCAGTTCTTC
TRBJ1-2,NA,NA,TRBV20-1,CSASAGYTF,TGCAGTGCTAGTGCTGGCTACACCTTC
TRBJ2-3,NA,few,TRBV24-1,CATSEGVYTDTQYF,TGTGCCACCAGTGAAGGAGTCTACACAGATACGCAGTATTTT
TRBJ1-2,NA,many,TRBV4-2,CASSQDRQPPFNYGYTF,TGTGCCAGCAGCCAAGACCGACAGCCTCCATTTAACTATGGCTACACCTTC
TRBJ2-1,NA,many,TRBV2,CASRGSYNEQFF,TGTGCCAGCAGGGGCTCCTACAATGAGCAGTTCTTC
TRBJ2-3,TRBD1,NA,TRBV28,CASSSAGGRDTQYF,TGTGCCAGCAGTTCGGCAGGGGGCAGAGATACGCAGTATTTT
TRBJ2-5,NA,many,TRBV5-1,CASSLGFSSGQETQYF,TGCGCCAGCAGCTTGGGGTTTAGCAGTGGTCAAGAGACCCAGTACTTC
TRBJ2-7,NA,many,TRBV12-3/TRBV12-4,CASSPNGVDTYEQYF,TGTGCCAGCAGCCCCAACGGCGTTGATACCTACGAGCAGTACTTC
TRBJ1-2,TRBD1,many,TRBV4-2,CASSQDRGQSQGYTF,TGTGCCAGCAGCCAAGATAGGGGACAGTCGCAAGGCTACACCTTC
TRBJ2-2,NA,many,TRBV15,CATSSGDTTGELFF,TGTGCCACCAGCAGCGGGGACACTACCGGGGAGCTGTTTTTT